This T cell receptor beta chain came from a study of blood T cell repertoires in COVID-19 (dated by TCRdb to the early 2020s). About the full investigation: Collaborator samples came from the United States, Italy and Spain and covered acute and convalescent phases of COVID-19. The prospective study material was composed of cDNA or gDNA derived from T cells, B-cell-depleted T cells, or PBMCs. Deeply sampled blood TCRbeta repertoires from subjects exposed to, actively infected with, or recovered from COVID-19 were included in the dataset. The repertoires were released in a freely available public database intended as a resource for research on the immune response to SARS-CoV-2. Samples came from the ongoing ImmuneRACE study (first 160 participants) plus 1,254 subjects from 6 global collaborators. The sample metadata nearly always contained a de-identified subject ID, COVID-19 status, age in years and sex. HLA class I and class II types, where available, came from metadata supplied by the sample provider rather than from assay-based typing.

About this clone: No cognate antigen has been identified for it. No base quality information exists; no much larger clone differs at one position.

The collaborating institutions used their own protocols to collect whole blood in K2EDTA tubes. For TCRbeta analysis, collaborator samples were shipped as frozen whole blood, as isolated PBMCs, or as DNA extracted from either sample type. The research as a whole found: The amount of clinical and demographic metadata varied by source and participant and was provided uncurated.

Based on the germline V gene, the CDR1 and CDR2 sequences are KGHSH and LQKENI. V and J lose 3 bases and 3 bases, and a span of 11 bases separates them. The CDR3 runs 14 amino acids, cysteine and phenylalanine included. Just CDR3 DNA is preserved here, 42 bases in frame from base 1. TCRbeta CDR3 regions were amplified from genomic DNA by means of the immunoSEQ Assay, a bias-controlled multiplex PCR. In the paper's pipeline: The number of nucleated cells in each sample was estimated by amplification of reference gene primers within the assay. Sequence reads were collapsed and filtered to measure the absolute abundance of every unique TCRbeta CDR3 rearrangement. For each sample, productive Simpson clonality was calculated as the square root of Simpson's diversity index across productive rearrangements. Here the immuneACCESS table is served through TCRdb, limited to in-frame sequences with V and J called. Missing clones are a known gap in these copies; in checked studies unresolved V genes cover under half, and the rest lacks a known reason. V and J calls plus clone size are reproduced from that table; the DNA served to infer D and trimming. The sample contains more than 65,000 clones, around nine tenths of them found a single time. Of the sample, around 5.1% falls within the top ten clones.

Source material: peripheral blood. The sequence is built from TRBV18 and TRBJ1-1; the best D guess is TRBD1, with 6 bases matching. The receptor was derived from a woman at least 80 years old with active or convalescent COVID-19. The CDR3 sequence is CASSPLTGDTEAFF. The DNA sequence is TGTGCCAGCTCACCCTTGACAGGAGACACTGAAGCTTTCTTT.